This T cell receptor beta chain stems from a study of OX40 agonist ivuxolimab in advanced cancers. Study information: Dose-escalation cases comprised hepatocellular carcinoma, melanoma, renal cell or head and neck cancer. The study's findings and limits: The antigens recognized by the expanded peripheral T cells, that is their antigen specificity, were not determined. CD8+ T cells showed, on average, more clonal expansion than CD4+ cells.

Points on this clone: No antigen is known for it.

CDR3 length: 15 amino acids. Germline assignment: CDR1 SGHKS and CDR2 YYEKEE (reference sequence). J lost 5 bases, V lost 1 base, and 5 bases had no gene match. Profiling relied on immunoSEQ multiplex PCR, and the TCRdb table lists in-frame clones only, not all of them. The profile shows more than 15,000 clones, almost 85% of them singletons. The sequence was obtained from an adult with an advanced solid tumor such as melanoma, head and neck, liver or kidney cancer. This sequence joins TRBV5-5 and TRBJ2-7, with TRBD2 matching over 11 bases. This specimen was CD4+ or CD8+ T cells sorted from blood, taken in a trial of the OX40 agonist ivuxolimab. As DNA, the CDR3 is TGTGCCAGCAGCTTGACTAGCGGGAGTCGGGACGAGCAGTACTTC. This gives the protein CASSLTSGSRDEQYF.